This TCR beta chain came from a study of cytomegalovirus exposure and HLA in healthy donors. Study outcomes and limitations: Analysis was performed later, and it showed HLA-associated TCR beta chains to be more clonally expanded than equally common others.

Germline V lookup: CDR1 LGHNA, CDR2 YSLEER. V gave up 4 bases and J gave up 2 bases, with 6 bases separating them. The CDR3 runs to 14 residues. This clone was picked up a small number of times. Its antigen is not identified. The study ran its PCR with 60 Vbeta and 13 Jbeta primers. Using immunoSEQ multiplex PCR, the repertoire was profiled, and TCRdb retains in-frame clones only, with some absent. The sample lists approximately 170,000 clones, almost 75% occurring once. V usage is TRBV4-3 and J usage is TRBJ2-6; D uncertain. This TCR derives from a woman aged 18-29 years in good health and CMV-seropositive. Sequences were obtained from PBMCs. The DNA of the CDR3 is TGCGCCAGCAGCCGTGTAACTGGGGCCAACGTCCTGACTTTC. This translates into CASSRVTGANVLTF.